These 12 T cell receptor beta chains share one sample of origin, sequenced in a study of identical twins. TCRdb reprocessed the 5' RACE reads with MiXCR, giving one entry per CDR3 protein. The table shows 250,000 to 300,000 distinct CDR3 sequences, with more than 8% occurring only once. The same sample was also used in a study of yellow fever vaccine responses in identical twins.

The sample consisted of CD8+ T cells sorted from blood. Receptor source: a woman younger than 30 in good health.

This clonotype has just a few counts. The chain employs TRBV18 and TRBJ2-6; 7 positions match TRBD1. The CDR3 has 17 residues. J was trimmed by 2 bases and V by 0 bases; bases with no gene match: 4. Germline values: CDR1 KGHSH, CDR2 LQKENI. CDR3 protein: CASSPPKTGAGANVLTF. Written as DNA, the CDR3 is TGTGCCAGCTCACCACCCAAAACAGGGGCTGGGGCCAACGTCCTGACTTTC.

In its sample, this clonotype was seen many times. The chain links TRBV12-5 to TRBJ2-2; 7 bases line up with TRBD1. This CDR3 region has 14 residues. From germline, CDR1 is LGHNT and CDR2 FRNRAP. The DNA of the CDR3 is TGTGCCTCGGCCGGGACAGAGAACACCGGGGAGCTGTTTTTT. It translates to CASAGTENTGELFF.

Many counts were recorded for this clonotype. The chain joins TRBV4-2 to TRBJ2-6; D is perhaps TRBD1 (5 bases). This CDR3 is built from 15 residues. Deletions cut 5 bases from V and 2 bases from J, with 10 bases between. Germline CDR1 and CDR2: LGHNA and YNFKEQ. The CDR3 DNA sequence: TGTGCCAGCAGCTCACCAGGGACTGGGGCCAACGTCCTGACTTTC. It yields the protein CASSSPGTGANVLTF.

This clonotype was seen many times. This CDR3 is CASSQPSGSLNTGELFF. The CDR3 nucleotides are TGCGCCAGCAGCCAACCTAGCGGGAGTCTGAACACCGGGGAGCTGTTTTTT. J is TRBJ2-2 and V is TRBV4-1, with 10 bases fitting TRBD2. The trim removed 2 bases at V and 1 base at J, leaving 4 bases unmatched. The CDR3 runs to 17 residues. CDR1 is MGHRA and CDR2 is YSYEKL in the germline V gene.

In DNA form, the CDR3 reads TGTGCCAGCAGCTTAGCGGACGGCGAGGGGGCCCAGCATTTT. Its protein is CASSLADGEGAQHF. The V call is TRBV7-9, the J call TRBJ1-5, with a tentative D call TRBD1 (6 bases). The V gene lost 0 bases and the J gene lost 11 bases, with 14 bases spanning the gap. Germline loops: CDR1 SEHNR, CDR2 FQNEAQ (reference sequence). The CDR3 covers 14 residues.

The table lists this clonotype with a few counts. V is TRBV11-2 and J is TRBJ2-3, with TRBD2 matching 12 bases. The CDR3 contains 15 residues. The trim removed 4 bases at V and 5 bases at J, leaving 4 bases unmatched. Germline CDR1 reads SGHAT; CDR2 reads FQNNGV. CDR3 amino acids: CASSSWTSGVDTQYF. The CDR3 DNA reads TGTGCCAGCAGCTCCTGGACTAGCGGGGTAGATACGCAGTATTTT.

At least ten counts were recorded for this clonotype. The CDR3, as DNA: TGTGCCAGCAGTGGCTCCGGACTAGATTACGAGCAGTACTTC. Residues: CASSGSGLDYEQYF. The chain links TRBV2 to TRBJ2-7, with TRBD2 matching over 7 bases. The germline gives CDR1 SNHLY, CDR2 FYNNEI. The CDR3 runs to 14 residues. The V and J ends lost 4 bases and 4 bases, in that order; junction bases with no gene match: 7.

This clonotype was seen many times. The chain is built from TRBV29-1 and TRBJ2-1; TRBD2 aligns across 8 bases. This CDR3 has 12 amino acids. The V segment lost 6 bases and the J segment 5 bases; nucleotides outside the gene matches: 3. From germline, CDR1 is SQVTM and CDR2 ANQGSEA. CDR3 residues: CSVAGVNNEQFF. DNA for the CDR3: TGCAGCGTAGCGGGAGTCAACAATGAGCAGTTCTTC.

This clonotype was observed a few times. The rearrangement uses TRBV7-2 and TRBJ1-1; D unclear. The germline CDR1 and CDR2 sequences are SGHTA and FQGNSA. Trimming pared 1 base from V and 8 bases from J, leaving 11 bases between. This CDR3 is 13 amino acids long. CDR3 sequence (DNA): TGTGCCAGCAGCTTAGAAATACATCAGGAAGCTTTCTTT. Protein product: CASSLEIHQEAFF.

In this sample, this clonotype turned up a few times. V usage is TRBV4-3 and J usage is TRBJ2-1, with a tentative D call TRBD1 (5 bases). V was trimmed by 1 base and J by 8 bases, leaving 15 bases between them. The CDR3 totals 15 residues. CDR1 and CDR2 from the germline V gene are LGHNA and YSLEER. CDR3 sequence reads: CASSQVMGRVDEQFF. The CDR3 nucleotides are TGCGCCAGCAGCCAAGTTATGGGCAGGGTTGATGAGCAGTTCTTC.

The sample holds a few counts of this clonotype. The chain joins TRBV11-2 to TRBJ2-5; 8 bases map to TRBD2. This CDR3 is built from 18 residues. After removal of 2 bases from V and 2 bases from J, the junction contained 13 bases not matched to a gene. Germline CDR1 and CDR2: SGHAT and FQNNGV. CDR3 coding DNA: TGTGCCAGCAGCTTAAGGAGGCGAACTAGCGGACCACAAGAGACCCAGTACTTC. As protein: CASSLRRRTSGPQETQYF.

This sequence joins TRBV7-9 and TRBJ2-7, with D uncertain. Between the trimmed V and J ends, which lost 4 bases and 2 bases, there was a span of 12 bases. The CDR3 covers 14 residues. Germline assignment: CDR1 SEHNR and CDR2 FQNEAQ (reference sequence). The CDR3 here is CASSYLDGTYEQYF. CDR3 bases: TGTGCCAGCAGCTATTTGGACGGCACCTACGAGCAGTACTTC.